These 4 T cell receptor beta chains originate from one sample sequenced in a study of T cell repertoires in cytomegalovirus infection. TCRdb reprocessed the reads with MiXCR, giving one entry per CDR3 protein. The sample includes hundreds of thousands of distinct CDR3 sequences, 25% to 35% of them seen just once. These receptors' targets are unknown. Material: cultured PBMCs, obtained from culture after CMV antigen stimulation. Every receptor here comes from a human donor in good health (CMV status not recorded). Some clones in this sample may be carry-over from other donors' samples.

The J gene is TRBJ2-1, the V gene TRBV7-9, with D tentatively TRBD1 (5 bases). The CDR3 loop spans 15 amino acids. The germline V and J ends were trimmed by 4 bases and 6 bases, with 16 bases remaining between them. Germline-derived CDR1 and CDR2 are SEHNR and FQNEAQ (reference sequence). The CDR3 coding sequence is TGTGCCAGCAGCTCAAGGGGTAATGATATCAATGAGCAGTTCTTC. Translation: CASSSRGNDINEQFF.

This clonotype was detected a few times. V and J are TRBV19 and TRBJ2-3; D possibly uses TRBD1 or TRBD2 (5 bases each). CDR3 size: 15 residues. The V and J ends lost 7 bases and 2 bases respectively, with 16 bases between them. The germline gives CDR1 LNHDA, CDR2 SQIVND (reference sequence). CDR3: CASTRGDGVTDTQYF. Here the CDR3 DNA reads TGTGCCAGTACAAGAGGGGACGGGGTCACAGATACGCAGTATTTT.

This clonotype was observed a few times. The chain joins TRBV28 to TRBJ2-2; 9 bases fit TRBD2. Germline-derived CDR1 and CDR2 are MDHEN and SYDVKM. The CDR3 is 17 residues long. V lost 6 bases, J lost 7 bases, and 15 bases stayed unmatched. CDR3 sequence: CASSRGGSGSWDGELFF. The CDR3 nucleotides read TGTGCCAGCAGCCGCGGGGGTAGCGGGAGTTGGGACGGGGAGCTGTTTTTT.

The V call is TRBV6-2 or TRBV6-3, the J call TRBJ1-5; 11 nucleotides line up with TRBD1. Per germline, CDR1 MNHEY and CDR2 SVGEGT. Trimming cost V 7 bases and J 4 bases; bases outside gene matches: 6. CDR3 size: 15 residues. The CDR3 region is CASIRGQGANQPQHF. CDR3 coding DNA: TGTGCCAGCATTCGAGGACAGGGGGCTAATCAGCCCCAGCATTTT.